This entry is about one T cell receptor beta chain. Its cognate antigen is unknown. These data originate in a study of OX40 agonist ivuxolimab in advanced cancers. At the level of the study: Ivuxolimab, an antibody acting as an agonist of OX40 (CD134), was used to treat patients.

TCRdb's table, derived via immunoSEQ multiplex PCR, lists solely in-frame clones and lacks some. The data contain tens of thousands of clones, around 88% of them singletons. The study, taken as a whole, reports: Dose levels from 0.1 to 3.0 mg/kg saw CD4+ and CD8+ blood T cells expand clonally by week 6. The mean number of expanded clones was higher in CD8+ T cells than in CD4+.

In germline, CDR1 is MGHRA, CDR2 YSYEKL. The germline V and J ends were trimmed by 0 bases and 6 bases, with 11 bases remaining between them. The CDR3 is made up of 15 amino acids. Material: CD4+ or CD8+ T cells sorted from blood, obtained in a trial of the OX40 agonist ivuxolimab. The genes are TRBV4-1 and TRBJ1-4; D might be TRBD1 (5 bases). This receptor was obtained from an adult with an advanced solid tumor such as melanoma, head and neck, liver or kidney cancer. In DNA, the CDR3 is TGCGCCAGCAGCCAAGAACTAGGGGCGGATGAAAAACTGTTTTTT. Translated, it gives CASSQELGADEKLFF.